This record concerns one T cell receptor (beta chain) sequence. Its matching antigen is unknown. This sample is drawn from a study of T-cell reconstitution after alpha-beta-depleted transplantation in children. General study findings and limits: Certain patients had high TCRbeta diversity at day 60, and it came from recipient T cells and thymic progenitors that survived. One year post-transplant, T-cell counts and diversity were largely derived from T cells produced anew. Reportedly, alpha-beta T cells present about two months post-transplant originated from several hundred expanded clones of graft origin.

The library targeted TCRbeta and was prepared with unique molecular identifiers. MiXCR, run by TCRdb on the PCR reads, gives a single entry per CDR3 protein. The sample yields a few hundred thousand distinct CDR3 sequences, 9.5% to 13% seen once. The CDR3 is 12 residues long. With 4 bases removed from V and 2 bases from J, the gap between germline ends came to 5 bases. This rearrangement joins TRBV12-3 or TRBV12-4 to TRBJ1-2; D remains unclear. This receptor was obtained from a male patient between 2 and 10 years old who had a stem cell transplant for chronic granulomatous disease, so the T cells may come from the graft donor. The input for sequencing was peripheral blood, taken 180 days after TCRalphabeta/CD19-depleted stem cell transplant. The chain's CDR3 is CASSYMNYGYTF. The CDR3 nucleotides are TGTGCCAGCAGTTATATGAACTATGGCTACACCTTC.